This T cell receptor (beta chain) was profiled in a study of control samples from healthy donors and cancer patients. Losses at the gene ends were 0 bases for V and 4 bases for J; bases not matched to a gene: 8. There are 16 residues in the CDR3. Germline V gene lookup returns CDR1 LNHNV and CDR2 YYDKDF (reference sequence). Clones were read by immunoSEQ multiplex PCR, and TCRdb kept only the in-frame ones, dropping some. The table lists 95,000 to 100,000 clones, around 89% of them singletons, with approximately 7.8% in the top ten. The chain carries TRBV15 and TRBJ1-2; 7 bases match TRBD1. Material: blood. This TCR came from a man younger than 40 in good health. CDR3 region: CATSRDRAGGTYGYTF. The CDR3, as DNA: TGTGCCACCAGCAGAGATCGGGCAGGGGGTACCTATGGCTACACCTTC. Full variable domain (rest looked up from reference TRBV15 and TRBJ1-2): DAMVIQNPRYQVTQFGKPVTLSCSQTLNHNVMYWYQQKSSQAPKLLFHYYDKDFNNEADTPDNFQSRRPNTSFCFLDIRSPGLGDTAMYLCATSRDRAGGTYGYTFGSGTRLTVV.